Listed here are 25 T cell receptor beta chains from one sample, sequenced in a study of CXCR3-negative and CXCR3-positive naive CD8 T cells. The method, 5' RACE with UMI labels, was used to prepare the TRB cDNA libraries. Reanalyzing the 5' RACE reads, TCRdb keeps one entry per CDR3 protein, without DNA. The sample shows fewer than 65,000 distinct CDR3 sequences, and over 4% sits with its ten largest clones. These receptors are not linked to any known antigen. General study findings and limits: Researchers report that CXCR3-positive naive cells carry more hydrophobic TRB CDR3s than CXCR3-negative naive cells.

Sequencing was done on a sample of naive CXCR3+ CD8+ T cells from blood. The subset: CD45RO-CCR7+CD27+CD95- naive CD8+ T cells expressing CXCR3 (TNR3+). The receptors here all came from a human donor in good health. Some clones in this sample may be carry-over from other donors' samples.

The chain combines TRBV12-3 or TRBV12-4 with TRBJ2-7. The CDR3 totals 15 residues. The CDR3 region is CASSSLRRTDYEQYF.

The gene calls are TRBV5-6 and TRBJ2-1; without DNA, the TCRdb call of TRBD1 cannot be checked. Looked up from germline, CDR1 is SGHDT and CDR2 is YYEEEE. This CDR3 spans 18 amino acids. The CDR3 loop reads CASSLITGRPSSYNEQFF.

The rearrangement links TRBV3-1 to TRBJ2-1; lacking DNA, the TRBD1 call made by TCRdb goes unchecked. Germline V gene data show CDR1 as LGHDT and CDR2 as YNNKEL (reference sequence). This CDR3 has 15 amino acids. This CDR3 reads CASSPYPGGRNEQFF.

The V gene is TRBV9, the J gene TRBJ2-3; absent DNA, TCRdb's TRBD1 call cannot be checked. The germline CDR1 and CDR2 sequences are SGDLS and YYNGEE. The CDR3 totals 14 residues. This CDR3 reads CASSVVGDTDTQYF.

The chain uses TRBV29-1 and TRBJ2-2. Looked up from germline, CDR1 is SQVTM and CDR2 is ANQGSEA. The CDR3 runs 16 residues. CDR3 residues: CSVERSSGDWVGELFF.

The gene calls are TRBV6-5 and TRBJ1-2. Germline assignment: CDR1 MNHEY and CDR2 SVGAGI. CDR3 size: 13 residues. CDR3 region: CASSYEVFYGYTF.

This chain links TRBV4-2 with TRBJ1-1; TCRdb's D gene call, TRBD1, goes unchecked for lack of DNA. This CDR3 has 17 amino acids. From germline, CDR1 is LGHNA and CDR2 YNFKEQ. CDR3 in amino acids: CASSQVGGIMLNTEAFF.

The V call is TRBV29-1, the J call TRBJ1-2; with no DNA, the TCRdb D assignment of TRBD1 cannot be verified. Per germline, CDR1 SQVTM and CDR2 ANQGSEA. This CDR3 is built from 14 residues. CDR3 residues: CSVDRGSVHYGYTF.

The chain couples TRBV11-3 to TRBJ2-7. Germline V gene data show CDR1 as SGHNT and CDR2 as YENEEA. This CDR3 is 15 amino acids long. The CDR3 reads CASSLGEDRSYEQYF.

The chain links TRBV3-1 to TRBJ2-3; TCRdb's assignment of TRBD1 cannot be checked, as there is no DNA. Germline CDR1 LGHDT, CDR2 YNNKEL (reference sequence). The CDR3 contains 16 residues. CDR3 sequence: CASSFRGRTFTDTQYF.

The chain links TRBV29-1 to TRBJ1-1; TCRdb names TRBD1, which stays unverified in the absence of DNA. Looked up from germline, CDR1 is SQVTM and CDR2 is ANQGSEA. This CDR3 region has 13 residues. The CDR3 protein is CSVEGGVWTEAFF.

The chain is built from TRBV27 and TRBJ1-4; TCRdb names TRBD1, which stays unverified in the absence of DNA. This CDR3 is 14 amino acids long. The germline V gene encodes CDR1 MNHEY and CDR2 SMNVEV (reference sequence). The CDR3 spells CASSAGQANEKLFF.

CDR3 region: CSVGTKERQTGVGTDTQYF. The chain is built from TRBV29-1 and TRBJ2-3; as DNA is missing, the TRBD1 call by TCRdb cannot be tested. This CDR3 has 19 amino acids. Germline V gene data show CDR1 as SQVTM and CDR2 as ANQGSEA.

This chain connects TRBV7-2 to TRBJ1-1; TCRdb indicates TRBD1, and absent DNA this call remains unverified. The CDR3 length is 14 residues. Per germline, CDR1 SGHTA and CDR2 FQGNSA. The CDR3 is CASTLIRVPTEAFF.

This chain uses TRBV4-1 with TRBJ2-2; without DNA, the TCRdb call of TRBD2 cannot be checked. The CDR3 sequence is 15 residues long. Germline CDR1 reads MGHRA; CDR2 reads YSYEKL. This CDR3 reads CASSHLSDSTGELFF.

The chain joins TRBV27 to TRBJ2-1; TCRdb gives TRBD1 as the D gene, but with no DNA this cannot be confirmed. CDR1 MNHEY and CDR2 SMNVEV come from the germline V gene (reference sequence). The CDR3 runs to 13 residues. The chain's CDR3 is CASRISGGNEQFF.

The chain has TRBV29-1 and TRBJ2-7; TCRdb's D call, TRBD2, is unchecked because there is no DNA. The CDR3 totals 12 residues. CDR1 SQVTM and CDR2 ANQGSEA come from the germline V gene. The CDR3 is CSVVREDYEQYF.

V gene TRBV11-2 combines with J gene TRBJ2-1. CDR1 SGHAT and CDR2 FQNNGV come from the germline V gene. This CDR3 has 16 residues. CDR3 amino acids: CASSFDAFSSYNEQFF.

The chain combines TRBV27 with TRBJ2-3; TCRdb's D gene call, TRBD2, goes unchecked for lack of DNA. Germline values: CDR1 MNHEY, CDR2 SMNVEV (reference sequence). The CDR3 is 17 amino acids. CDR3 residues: CASSLGLAGTFTDTQYF.

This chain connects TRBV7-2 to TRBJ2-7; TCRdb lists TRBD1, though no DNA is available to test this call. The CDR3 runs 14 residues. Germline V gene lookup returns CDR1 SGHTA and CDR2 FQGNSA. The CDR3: CASSFGQGTYEQYF.

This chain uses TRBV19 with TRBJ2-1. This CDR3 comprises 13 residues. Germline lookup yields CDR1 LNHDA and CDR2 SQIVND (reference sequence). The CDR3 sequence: CASSLGAYNEQFF.

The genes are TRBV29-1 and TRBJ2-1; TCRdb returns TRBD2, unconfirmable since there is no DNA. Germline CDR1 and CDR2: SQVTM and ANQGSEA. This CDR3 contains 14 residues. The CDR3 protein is CSGTGLAGDNEQFF.

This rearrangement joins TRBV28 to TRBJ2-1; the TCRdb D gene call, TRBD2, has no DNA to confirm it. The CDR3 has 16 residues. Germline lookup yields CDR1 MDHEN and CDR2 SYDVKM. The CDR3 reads CASSRLAGGGGGEQFF.

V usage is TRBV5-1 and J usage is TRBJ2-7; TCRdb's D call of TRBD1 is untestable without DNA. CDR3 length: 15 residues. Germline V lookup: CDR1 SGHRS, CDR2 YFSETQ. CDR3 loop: CARSLDRGAAREQYF.

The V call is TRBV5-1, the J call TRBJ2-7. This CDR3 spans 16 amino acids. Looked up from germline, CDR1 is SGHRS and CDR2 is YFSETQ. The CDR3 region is CASSPTKDRISYEQYF.